A selection of T cell receptor beta chains follows, all from one sample in a study of shared clonotypes between healthy human individuals. Here immunoSEQ multiplex PCR was the method, and the copy in TCRdb shows in-frame clones only, minus some. The sample lists fewer than 2.5 million clones, 80% to 95% occurring once. Specimen: naive CD4+ T cells from PBMCs. These receptors were obtained from a man aged 18-30 years in good health. Some clones in this sample may be carry-over from other donors' samples. The CDR3 runs from the conserved cysteine through the conserved F or W. The order of the fields is clone size, J gene, D gene, CDR3 length, V gene, CDR3 DNA, CDR3 protein. A D gene is named only where the DNA matches it firmly. Clone size is not always given. Where it is, it says once, few, many or a class for expanded clones.

>once|TRBJ1-5|-|15|TRBV6-1
TGTGCCAGCAGTGAAGTTCTCGGCAGTTTTGGGCCCCAGCATTTT
CASSEVLGSFGPQHF
>-|TRBJ1-3|-|14|TRBV6-1
TGTGCCAGCGGGACTCTCAGCTCTGGAAACACCATATATTTT
CASGTLSSGNTIYF
>-|TRBJ2-7|-|14|TRBV5-1
TGCGCCAGCAGCAAGCCGGGACAAACCTACGAGCAGTACTTC
CASSKPGQTYEQYF
>-|TRBJ1-3|-|11|TRBV11-1
TGTGCCAGCAGCTTCCGGGGCACCATATATTTT
CASSFRGTIYF
>-|TRBJ2-1|-|15|TRBV6-1
TGTGCCAGCAGCCTCTCAGGGAGGAGCTACAATGAGCAGTTCTTC
CASSLSGRSYNEQFF
>once|TRBJ2-7|-|14|TRBV6-5
TGTGCCAGCAGTTACTCGTGGCGGACCTACGAGCAGTACTTC
CASSYSWRTYEQYF
>once|TRBJ1-5|-|14|TRBV6-6
TGTGCCAGCAGCCGGACTGATAGCAATCAGCCCCAGCATTTT
CASSRTDSNQPQHF
>-|TRBJ2-3|-|13|TRBV18
TGTGCCAGCTCACCACCAGGCACAGATACGCAGTATTTT
CASSPPGTDTQYF
>-|TRBJ1-5|TRBD1|18|TRBV7-8
TGTGCCAGCAGCCAACTCAGGGGGACAGGGTCGAGTACGCAGCCCCAGCATTTT
CASSQLRGTGSSTQPQHF
>-|TRBJ2-7|TRBD1|12|TRBV6-1
TGTGCCAGCAGACAGGGGTGGTATGCGCAGTACTTC
CASRQGWYAQYF
>once|TRBJ1-1|-|13|TRBV28
TGTGCCAGCAGTGATTGGGGGGGGACTGAAGCTTTCTTT
CASSDWGGTEAFF
>once|TRBJ2-3|TRBD2|16|TRBV7-6
TGTGCCAGCAGCATCGGACTAGCGGGAGGTGGAGATACGCAGTATTTT
CASSIGLAGGGDTQYF
>-|TRBJ2-7|TRBD1|12|TRBV29-1
TGCAGCGTTGGGACAGGGATCTACGAGCAGTACTTC
CSVGTGIYEQYF
>-|TRBJ2-2|-|14|TRBV7-2
TGTGCCAGCAGCTTAGATGGACTCACCGGGGAGCTGTTTTTT
CASSLDGLTGELFF
>-|TRBJ1-5|TRBD1|16|TRBV28
TGTGCCAGCAGTACCATCGGGACAGGGTATTTGGAGCCCCAGCATTTT
CASSTIGTGYLEPQHF
>-|TRBJ2-3|TRBD1|14|TRBV5-1
TGCGCCAGCAGCTTGGAGGGGGCAGGAGATACGCAGTATTTT
CASSLEGAGDTQYF
>once|TRBJ2-7|TRBD2|15|TRBV28
TGTGCCAGCAGTCTCCGGACTAGCGGGATGTACGAGCAGTACTTC
CASSLRTSGMYEQYF
>-|TRBJ1-3|-|16|TRBV5-1
TGCGCCAGCAGCTTGGATCCTTTCTACTCTGGAAACACCATATATTTT
CASSLDPFYSGNTIYF
>-|TRBJ1-5|-|13|TRBV5-1
TGCGCCAGCAGCGCCGGGGTGAATCAGCCCCAGCATTTT
CASSAGVNQPQHF
>-|TRBJ1-2|TRBD1|15|TRBV5-5
TGTGCCAGCAGCTTGGCCCCAGGGGGAAACTATGGCTACACCTTC
CASSLAPGGNYGYTF
>-|TRBJ1-3|-|15|TRBV28
TGTGCCAGCAGCCCCAGACAGACCTCTGGAAACACCATATATTTT
CASSPRQTSGNTIYF
>-|TRBJ2-3|TRBD2|16|TRBV5-1
TGCGCCAGCAGCTTGGGCCTTAGCGGGAAACGGGATACGCAGTATTTT
CASSLGLSGKRDTQYF
>once|TRBJ2-1|TRBD2|15|TRBV5-1
TGCGCCAGCAGCTTGGGGCTAGCGGGAAATAATGAGCAGTTCTTC
CASSLGLAGNNEQFF
>-|TRBJ1-4|-|14|TRBV25-1
TGTGCCAGCAGTGAGTTCAAGGGGAAGGAAAAACTGTTTTTT
CASSEFKGKEKLFF
>-|TRBJ1-1|TRBD1|14|TRBV18
TGTGCCAGCTCACCGGGACAGTCAGACACCGAAGCTTTCTTT
CASSPGQSDTEAFF
>-|TRBJ2-7|-|12|TRBV2
TGTGCCAGCAGTGACTCCCCCTACGAGCAGTACTTC
CASSDSPYEQYF
>-|TRBJ2-7|TRBD2|11|TRBV20-1
TGCAGTGTCGAGCGGGAGAGGGAGCAGTACTTC
CSVEREREQYF
>-|TRBJ2-3|-|13|TRBV28
TGTGCCAGCACTATAGTGAGTGCAGATACGCAGTATTTT
CASTIVSADTQYF
>few|TRBJ1-1|-|11|TRBV30
TGTGCCTGGAGTCCCGAAGCGGAAGCTTTCTTT
CAWSPEAEAFF
>-|TRBJ2-3|-|13|TRBV5-1
TGCGCCAGCAGCGACATAGGGACAGATACGCAGTATTTT
CASSDIGTDTQYF
>-|TRBJ2-2|-|17|TRBV28
TGTGCCAGCAGGCCGCCCGCCTACCCCGCCTTTACCGGGGAGCTGTTTTTT
CASRPPAYPAFTGELFF
>-|TRBJ2-2|-|15|TRBV5-1
TGCGCCAGCAGCTTGTCTTTTGGGGACACCGGGGAGCTGTTTTTT
CASSLSFGDTGELFF
>once|TRBJ1-2|-|13|TRBV6-1
TGTGCCAGCAGTCGGGGATTTAGCTATGGCTACACCTTC
CASSRGFSYGYTF
>-|TRBJ2-5|-|12|TRBV18
TGTGCCAGCTCCCAGAAGGGCGAGACCCAGTACTTC
CASSQKGETQYF
>-|TRBJ1-2|TRBD1|14|TRBV9
TGTGCCAGCAGCGCGGGACAGGGGACCTATGGCTACACCTTC
CASSAGQGTYGYTF
>-|TRBJ2-3|-|13|TRBV30
TGTGCCTGGAGTGCCTCGGATACAGATACGCAGTATTTT
CAWSASDTDTQYF
>-|TRBJ2-4|-|13|TRBV5-1
TGCGCCAGCAGAGTAGCAGACAAAAACATTCAGTACTTC
CASRVADKNIQYF
>-|TRBJ1-2|-|16|TRBV5-4
TGTGCCAGCAGCCCGGCCGGACAGAGAAGCAACTATGGCTACACCTTC
CASSPAGQRSNYGYTF
>-|TRBJ2-1|-|15|TRBV21-1
TGTGCCAGCAGTTTACCTAGCGGGAGGACGGATGAGCAGTTCTTC
CASSLPSGRTDEQFF
>-|TRBJ2-1|TRBD2|21|TRBV18
TGTGCCAGCTCACCAAGATTTAGCGGGAGCAACCCCCGAAGCTCCTACAATGAGCAGTTCTTC
CASSPRFSGSNPRSSYNEQFF
>few|TRBJ1-5|-|13|TRBV7-8
TGTGCCAGCAGCTGGGACCGCAATCAGCCCCAGCATTTT
CASSWDRNQPQHF
>-|TRBJ1-1|-|18|TRBV9
TGTGCCAGCAGCGTCCGCCCCGGGACAACCCTTCTGAACACTGAAGCTTTCTTT
CASSVRPGTTLLNTEAFF
>once|TRBJ1-3|-|15|TRBV18
TGTGCCAGCTCACTATCAATGGTCTCTGGAAACACCATATATTTT
CASSLSMVSGNTIYF